These T cell receptor beta chains were read from a single sample in a study of molecular identifiers for immune sequencing clone quantification. Using its own MiXCR run on the PCR reads, TCRdb lists one record per CDR3 protein. The table lists about half a million distinct CDR3 sequences, about 25% of them singletons, with approximately 0.8% in the top ten. The sequenced sample was naive CD8+ T cells from blood, with Jurkat cell RNA spiked in. Receptor source: a human donor in good health. Some libraries in this study had Jurkat cell RNA spiked in. The CDR3 runs from the conserved cysteine through the conserved F or W. A D gene is named only where the DNA matches it firmly. Clone sizes are given selectively: once, few, many, or a class where the clone is expanded.

clone_size: .; v_call: TRBV11-2; j_call: TRBJ1-6; d_call: .; cdr3_aa: CASSLKGNTPLHF; cdr3_nt: TGTGCCAGCAGCTTAAAGGGGAATACACCCCTCCACTTT
clone_size: many; v_call: TRBV28; j_call: TRBJ1-1; d_call: .; cdr3_aa: CASSPDTEAFF; cdr3_nt: TGTGCCAGCAGTCCAGACACTGAAGCTTTCTTT
clone_size: few; v_call: TRBV9; j_call: TRBJ1-1; d_call: .; cdr3_aa: CASSVDGQPPMNTEAFF; cdr3_nt: TGTGCCAGCAGCGTAGACGGACAGCCTCCAATGAACACTGAAGCTTTCTTT
clone_size: .; v_call: TRBV3-1; j_call: TRBJ2-2; d_call: .; cdr3_aa: CASSQDWFRAAFMTGELFF; cdr3_nt: TGTGCCAGCAGCCAAGATTGGTTTAGGGCCGCCTTTATGACCGGGGAGCTGTTTTTT
clone_size: .; v_call: TRBV28; j_call: TRBJ2-3; d_call: TRBD2; cdr3_aa: CASSFSGTRLLDTQYF; cdr3_nt: TGTGCCAGCAGTTTCTCCGGGACTAGACTACTGGATACGCAGTATTTT
clone_size: few; v_call: TRBV27; j_call: TRBJ2-5; d_call: TRBD2; cdr3_aa: CASSGAGEFVEETQYF; cdr3_nt: TGTGCCAGCAGTGGGGCGGGAGAGTTCGTTGAAGAGACCCAGTACTTC
clone_size: .; v_call: TRBV7-6; j_call: TRBJ2-1; d_call: TRBD2; cdr3_aa: CASSLGDLAGGPYNEQFF; cdr3_nt: TGTGCCAGCAGCTTAGGGGATCTAGCGGGGGGACCTTACAATGAGCAGTTCTTC
clone_size: many; v_call: TRBV4-1; j_call: TRBJ2-1; d_call: TRBD1; cdr3_aa: CASSQAGIQGDEQFF; cdr3_nt: TGCGCCAGCAGCCAAGCCGGGATACAGGGGGATGAGCAGTTCTTC
clone_size: many; v_call: TRBV7-9; j_call: TRBJ1-5; d_call: .; cdr3_aa: CASSDDSAINQPQHF; cdr3_nt: TGTGCCAGCAGCGATGACAGTGCAATCAATCAGCCCCAGCATTTT
clone_size: .; v_call: TRBV4-3; j_call: TRBJ2-5; d_call: .; cdr3_aa: CASSQDTSEETQYF; cdr3_nt: TGCGCCAGCAGCCAAGATACGAGCGAGGAGACCCAGTACTTC
clone_size: few; v_call: TRBV30; j_call: TRBJ2-7; d_call: TRBD2; cdr3_aa: CAWSVPRASGVYEQYF; cdr3_nt: TGTGCCTGGAGTGTACCCCGGGCTAGCGGGGTTTACGAGCAGTACTTC
clone_size: few; v_call: TRBV20-1; j_call: TRBJ1-6; d_call: .; cdr3_aa: CSARETLISYNSPLHF; cdr3_nt: TGCAGTGCTAGAGAGACACTGATCTCCTATAATTCACCCCTCCACTTT
clone_size: many; v_call: TRBV6-5; j_call: TRBJ2-6; d_call: .; cdr3_aa: CASSYEQGANVLTF; cdr3_nt: TGTGCCAGCAGTTACGAACAGGGGGCCAACGTCCTGACTTTC
clone_size: .; v_call: TRBV12-3/TRBV12-4; j_call: TRBJ1-4; d_call: .; cdr3_aa: CASSLARATNEKLFF; cdr3_nt: TGTGCCAGCAGTTTAGCCAGGGCAACTAATGAAAAACTGTTTTTT